This T cell receptor (beta chain) was observed in a study of T cells in Graves' hyperthyroidism and ophthalmopathy. TCR beta CDR3 regions were amplified from RNA transcripts. The primer set for the first-round RT-PCR of the TCR CDR3 was HTBI. One entry per CDR3 protein, called by TCRdb with MiXCR from the multiplex PCR reads. The sample records 250,000 to 300,000 distinct CDR3 sequences, around 13% being singletons. This clonotype was found many times. V lost 7 bases, J lost 1 base, and 19 bases lay in between. This CDR3 region has 16 residues. Germline CDR1 LNHDA, CDR2 SQIVND (reference sequence). The source is a woman aged 35 to 49 with Graves' hyperthyroidism. The J gene is TRBJ1-1, the V gene TRBV19; D unresolved. Sequenced sample: blood. CDR3: CASTATPLARNTEAFF. For the CDR3, the DNA is TGTGCCAGTACCGCTACCCCGTTGGCGCGGAACACTGAAGCTTTCTTT. Looking up the rest from reference TRBV19 and TRBJ1-1 gives the full variable domain: DGGITQSPKYLFRKEGQNVTLSCEQNLNHDAMYWYRQDPGQGLRLIYYSQIVNDFQKGDIAEGYSVSREKKESFPLTVTSAQKNPTAFYLCASTATPLARNTEAFFGQGTRLTVV.